The clone carrying this T cell receptor beta chain was detected a few times. The sample comes from a study of cytomegalovirus exposure and HLA in healthy donors. Primers for the PCR totalled 60 Vbeta and 13 Jbeta. The method was immunoSEQ multiplex PCR; TCRdb's version includes in-frame clones alone and lacks a portion of them. This table holds about 190,000 clones, 75% to 90% found once. This CDR3 region has 15 residues. The germline V gene encodes CDR1 SGHRS and CDR2 YFSETQ. V was pared by 3 bases and J by 1 base, with 5 bases of the junction left unmatched. Donors sampled were nominally healthy, though unrecorded immune exposures were likely.

The receptor was isolated from a man aged 40-49 years in good health and CMV-seropositive. This chain connects TRBV5-1 to TRBJ1-1, with 8 nucleotides matching TRBD1. The sample taken for sequencing was PBMCs. The CDR3 loop reads CASSWDRWGNTEAFF. CDR3 nucleotides: TGCGCCAGCAGCTGGGACAGGTGGGGGAACACTGAAGCTTTCTTT.